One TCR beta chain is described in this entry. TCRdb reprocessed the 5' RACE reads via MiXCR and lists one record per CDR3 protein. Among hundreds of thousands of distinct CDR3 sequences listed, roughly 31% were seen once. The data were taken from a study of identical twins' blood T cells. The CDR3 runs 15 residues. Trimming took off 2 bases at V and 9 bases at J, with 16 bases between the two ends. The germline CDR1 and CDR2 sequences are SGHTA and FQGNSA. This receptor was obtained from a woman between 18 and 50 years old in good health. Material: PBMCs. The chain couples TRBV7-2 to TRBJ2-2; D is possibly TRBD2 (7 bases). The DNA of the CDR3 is TGTGCCAGCAGCTTAAAGGCGGGGGCATACAGGGAGCTGTTTTTT. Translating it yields CASSLKAGAYRELFF.